One T cell receptor beta chain is described in this entry. These data are taken from a study of blood T cell repertoires in COVID-19. Background on the study: Sites across the United States, Italy and Spain contributed samples from acute and convalescent COVID-19.

Trimming took 6 bases from V and 3 from J; bases not matched to a gene: 1. The CDR3 has 13 residues. Two negative PCRs, clearance, or symptom resolution were required of recovered Cohort 3 donors. Produced via immunoSEQ multiplex PCR; TCRdb's table is partial and in-frame only. The sample includes a few hundred thousand clones, about 86% of them seen just once. The sample consisted of PBMCs or T cells enriched from blood (not recorded which). This TCR was recovered from a man aged 50-59 years who had recovered from COVID-19. The chain uses TRBV12-3 or TRBV12-4 and TRBJ2-4; 8 nucleotides line up with TRBD2. CDR3 in amino acids: CASSRGGKNIQYF. The CDR3 nucleotides are TGTGCCAGCAGCCGGGGGGGCAAAAACATTCAGTACTTC.